These 15 T cell receptor beta chains originate from one sample sequenced in a study of T cells in Graves' hyperthyroidism and ophthalmopathy. It was RNA transcripts that yielded the amplified TCR beta CDR3 regions. The study used the HTBI primer set for a first-round RT-PCR of the TCR CDR3. TCRdb ran MiXCR on the multiplex PCR reads and lists one entry per CDR3 protein. The data hold hundreds of thousands of distinct CDR3 sequences, with around 13% observed a single time. The sequenced sample was blood. The receptors stem from a woman aged 50 to 60 with Graves' ophthalmopathy.

This clonotype was recorded a few times. The chain is built from TRBV4-3 and TRBJ1-5; D possibly corresponds to TRBD1 (5 bases). The CDR3 contains 17 residues. Germline CDR1 LGHNA, CDR2 YSLEER. Trimming took 0 bases from V and 5 from J, leaving 17 bases between them. The CDR3 here is CASSQDPVFGGDQPQHF. The CDR3 DNA sequence: TGCGCCAGCAGCCAAGATCCGGTTTTTGGGGGGGATCAGCCCCAGCATTTT.

This chain connects TRBV4-3 to TRBJ2-4, with TRBD2 matching over 8 bases. Germline trimming cut 0 bases from V and 1 base from J; bases unmatched to any gene: 2. This CDR3 is built from 16 residues. Germline V gene lookup returns CDR1 LGHNA and CDR2 YSLEER. The CDR3 is CASSQEAGGAKNIQYF. DNA for the CDR3: TGCGCCAGCAGCCAAGAGGCGGGAGGTGCCAAAAACATTCAGTACTTC.

This chain uses TRBV4-2 with TRBJ2-1; no firm D call. CDR3 length: 12 residues. Per germline, CDR1 LGHNA and CDR2 YNFKEQ. The V gene lost 3 bases and the J gene lost 7 bases, with 7 bases spanning the gap. Written as DNA, the CDR3 is TGTGCCAGCAGCCAGGGTGATAATGAGCAGTTCTTC. Translated, it gives CASSQGDNEQFF.

This clonotype was seen many times. The V gene is TRBV30, the J gene TRBJ1-1; no firm D call. This CDR3 is built from 13 residues. V lost 0 bases to trimming and J lost 4 bases, with 9 bases between them. The V gene's germline CDR1 is GTSNPN and CDR2 SVGIG (reference sequence). The CDR3 bases are TGTGCCTGGAGTGTAGGGCTACGCACTGAAGCTTTCTTT. As protein: CAWSVGLRTEAFF.

Ten or more counts support this clonotype. The genes are TRBV28 and TRBJ2-7; 10 nucleotides match TRBD2. The CDR3 totals 15 residues. Looked up from germline, CDR1 is MDHEN and CDR2 is SYDVKM. Trimming removed 4 bases from V and 2 bases from J; junction bases left unmatched: 5. CDR3 sequence reads: CASSSSSGRAYEQYF. In DNA form, the CDR3 reads TGTGCCAGCAGTTCATCCAGCGGGAGGGCCTACGAGCAGTACTTC.

Points on this clonotype: Just one base apart from a much larger clone, this may be a read error. In this CDR3 the conserved last residue, phenylalanine or tryptophan, is missing, so a read error is likely. The chain uses TRBV5-1 and TRBJ2-7; tentatively, D is TRBD2 (5 bases). V was trimmed by 0 bases and J by 4 bases, leaving 14 bases between them. The germline gives CDR1 SGHRS, CDR2 YFSETQ. The CDR3 spans 15 residues. CDR3 in DNA: TGCGCCAGCAGCTTGGTAACCAGCGGAGAATACGAGCAGTACCTC. The encoded protein is CASSLVTSGEYEQYL.

About this clonotype: This may be a read error: a much more frequent sequence differs by one nucleotide. The chain couples TRBV13 to TRBJ2-5; D ambiguous. The germline V gene has CDR1 PRHDT and CDR2 FYEKMQ (reference sequence). Trimming cost V 5 bases and J 4 bases, with 11 bases left between them. The CDR3 length is 13 residues. The DNA for the CDR3 is TGTGCCAGCAGCACAACAAGCCGAGAGACCCAGTACTTC. It encodes CASSTTSRETQYF.

The chain links TRBV10-3 to TRBJ2-2; no firm D call. With 9 bases removed from V and 0 bases from J, the gap between germline ends came to 5 bases. CDR3 size: 12 residues. Germline assignment: CDR1 ENHRY and CDR2 SYGVKD. The DNA for the CDR3 is TGTGCCATGCAGGCGAACACCGGGGAGCTGTTTTTT. Its translation is CAMQANTGELFF.

This clonotype was picked up many times. The rearrangement uses TRBV19 and TRBJ1-5, with D tentatively TRBD1 (5 bases). V lost 3 bases to trimming and J lost 1 base, with 13 bases between them. The germline gives CDR1 LNHDA, CDR2 SQIVND (reference sequence). The CDR3 sequence is 16 residues long. The CDR3 is CASSISRGVSNQPQHF. The CDR3 coding sequence is TGTGCCAGTAGTATCAGTAGGGGCGTGAGCAATCAGCCCCAGCATTTT.

This clonotype was seen many times. The chain links TRBV27 to TRBJ1-4; D is ambiguous. The CDR3 is made up of 17 amino acids. Germline CDR1 reads MNHEY; CDR2 reads SMNVEV (reference sequence). Trimming left V 7 bases short and J 0 bases short, with 18 bases between. The CDR3 region is CASTPRADFATNEKLFF. The CDR3 region has the DNA TGTGCCAGCACCCCAAGGGCAGATTTTGCAACTAATGAAAAACTGTTTTTT.

This clonotype appeared a few times. This chain links TRBV20-1 with TRBJ2-7; D may be TRBD1 or TRBD2 (7 bases each). With 7 bases removed from V and 0 bases from J, the gap between germline ends came to 19 bases. The CDR3 length is 15 residues. Germline V gene sequence: CDR1 DFQATT, CDR2 SNEGSKA (reference sequence). The CDR3 DNA reads as TGCAGTGGGGGGGGGGGGACAGCCCTCTCCTACGAGCAGTACTTC. Encoded protein: CSGGGGTALSYEQYF.

V is TRBV6-5 and J is TRBJ2-4; D is ambiguous. Germline CDR1 and CDR2: MNHEY and SVGAGI. V was clipped by 3 bases and J by 7 bases, with 4 bases between them. The CDR3 runs to 11 residues. The CDR3 DNA follows: TGTGCCAGCAGTTATTCCAACATTCAGTACTTC. The encoded protein is CASSYSNIQYF.

This clonotype showed up many times. The rearrangement joins TRBV5-1 to TRBJ2-1, with D perhaps matching TRBD2 (5 bases). V was pared by 0 bases and J by 11 bases, with 12 bases between. Germline V gene data show CDR1 as SGHRS and CDR2 as YFSETQ. The CDR3 contains 13 residues. The CDR3 bases are TGCGCCAGCAGCTTGGCCCCGGACTCGAAGCAGTTCTTC. This encodes CASSLAPDSKQFF. The whole variable domain, filled in from reference TRBV5-1 and TRBJ2-1, reads KAGVTQTPRYLIKTRGQQVTLSCSPISGHRSVSWYQQTPGQGLQFLFEYFSETQRNKGNFPGRFSGRQFSNSRSEMNVSTLELGDSALYLCASSLAPDSKQFFGPGTRLTVL.

Points on this clonotype: One base away lies a much larger clone, so this may be a sequencing read error. Without the conserved terminal phenylalanine or tryptophan, this CDR3 likely stems from a read error. This chain uses TRBV5-1 with TRBJ2-1, with D possibly being TRBD1 (6 bases). This CDR3 spans 15 amino acids. Germline CDR1 and CDR2: SGHRS and YFSETQ. V lost 3 bases and J lost 0, with 10 bases in between. The CDR3 loop reads CASSWGHLSYNEQFL. CDR3 sequence (DNA): TGCGCCAGCAGCTGGGGACACCTCTCCTACAATGAGCAGTTCCTC.

About this clonotype itself: An end of the junction differs from the germline gene, which may be a read error. The chain couples TRBV7-7 to TRBJ2-3, with D unclear. The CDR3 sequence is 15 residues long. In germline, CDR1 is SSHAT, CDR2 FNYEAQ (reference sequence). The CDR3 bases are TGTGCTAGCAGCCGTGGGGTGGGGTCCACAGATACGCAGTATTTT. Encoded protein: CASSRGVGSTDTQYF.